This T cell receptor (beta chain) was documented in a study of shared clonotypes between healthy human individuals. Whole-study context: Participating donors consisted of two women and a few men aged 18 to 49.

From germline, CDR1 is SGHNT and CDR2 YYREEE (reference sequence). Trimming took off 5 bases at V and 3 bases at J, with 17 bases between the two ends. This CDR3 has 15 amino acids. Sequencing was performed on unsorted PBMC DNA using ten immunoSEQ deep assay plates. Sequencing was performed with immunoSEQ multiplex PCR; in TCRdb, only in-frame clones are kept and a portion is missing. Found here are 400,000 to 500,000 clones, about 79% of them singletons; the top ten hold approximately 13%. Sequencing was done on a sample of PBMCs. The TCR comes from a woman between 40 and 50 years old in good health. Some clones in this sample may be carry-over from other donors' samples. The chain links TRBV5-4 to TRBJ1-1; tentatively, D is TRBD1 (6 bases). In DNA form, the CDR3 reads TGTGCCAGCAGGCTACGGGCACAGGGAGACACTGAAGCTTTCTTT. Its translation: CASRLRAQGDTEAFF. The variable domain in full, with the rest retrieved from reference TRBV5-4 and TRBJ1-1, is ETGVTQSPTHLIKTRGQQVTLRCSSQSGHNTVSWYQQALGQGPQFIFQYYREEENGRGNFPPRFSGLQFPNYSSELNVNALELDDSALYLCASRLRAQGDTEAFFGQGTRLTVV.